The 6 T cell receptor beta chains below come from one sample, sequenced in a study of cytomegalovirus exposure and HLA in healthy donors. This table comes from immunoSEQ multiplex PCR, and its TCRdb copy is limited to in-frame clones, with some not included. The data contain some 220,000 clones, under 95% of them singletons. The sequenced material came from PBMCs. These receptors were collected from a young woman in good health and CMV-seronegative.

The CDR3 here is CASSRGYNEKLFF. The CDR3 bases are TGTGCCAGCAGTAGGGGTTATAATGAAAAACTGTTTTTT. The chain employs TRBV6-5 and TRBJ1-4, with D possibly matching TRBD1 (5 bases). Germline CDR1 reads MNHEY; CDR2 reads SVGAGI. The CDR3 consists of 13 residues. V dropped 5 bases and J dropped 4 bases, with 8 bases sitting between them.

The rearrangement uses TRBV7-9 and TRBJ2-7; 9 bases match TRBD1. Trimming cost V 5 bases and J 2 bases; bases outside gene matches: 4. There are 14 residues in the CDR3. From germline, CDR1 is SEHNR and CDR2 FQNEAQ (reference sequence). The CDR3 sequence is CASSGDREAYEQYF. CDR3 nucleotide sequence: TGTGCCAGCAGCGGGGACAGGGAGGCCTACGAGCAGTACTTC.

This clone was seen once. The CDR3 sequence: CASSSLGQGPLNQPQHF. DNA of the CDR3: TGTGCCAGCAGTTCGCTAGGACAGGGCCCCCTCAATCAGCCCCAGCATTTT. The rearrangement links TRBV27 to TRBJ1-5; 8 bases agree with TRBD1. Germline V gene lookup returns CDR1 MNHEY and CDR2 SMNVEV (reference sequence). V lost 4 bases to trimming and J lost 3 bases; unmatched junction nucleotides: 11. There are 17 residues in the CDR3.

The J gene is TRBJ2-7, the V gene TRBV27; 7 nucleotides match TRBD1. The CDR3 spans 17 residues. With V trimmed by 5 bases and J by 4 bases, 17 bases remained unmatched. Germline-derived CDR1 and CDR2 are MNHEY and SMNVEV (reference sequence). The CDR3 sequence is CASSLTTGLPSRYEQYF. CDR3 nucleotide sequence: TGTGCCAGCAGTCTCACGACAGGGCTCCCGTCTCGTTACGAGCAGTACTTC.

The chain joins TRBV10-3 to TRBJ1-1; 7 bases map to TRBD1. CDR1 is ENHRY and CDR2 is SYGVKD in the germline V gene. The CDR3 is made up of 15 amino acids. With V trimmed by 7 bases and J by 0 bases, 8 bases remained unmatched. The chain's CDR3 is CAITKSGQVNTEAFF. CDR3 sequence (DNA): TGTGCCATCACGAAAAGTGGACAGGTGAACACTGAAGCTTTCTTT.

CDR3 DNA sequence: TGTGCCAGCAGCTCAGACAGCTTCCAAGAGACCCAGTACTTC. Protein product: CASSSDSFQETQYF. The chain links TRBV7-8 to TRBJ2-5; TRBD1 is a possible D gene (5 bases). Germline CDR1 reads SGHVS; CDR2 reads FQNEAQ. The CDR3 runs to 14 residues. Trimming shortened V by 4 bases and J by 1 base, and 10 bases separated the two germline ends.